This T cell receptor beta chain was captured in a study of blood T cell repertoires in COVID-19. Study background: The study drew acute and convalescent COVID-19 samples from the United States, Italy and Spain.

The CDR3 sequence is 14 residues long. V was pared by 10 bases and J by 2 bases, with 18 bases between. Germline values: CDR1 WSHSY, CDR2 SAAADI. Original methodology: Amplified reference gene primers provided the basis for estimating nucleated cell counts. TCRdb's table, derived via immunoSEQ multiplex PCR, lists solely in-frame clones and lacks some. The V and J calls and clone size come from that table; D and trimming were worked out from the DNA. The repertoire consists of 200,000 to 250,000 clones, with 82% occurring once and the leading ten covering around 3.4%. Two negative PCRs, clearance, or symptom resolution had been documented for recovered Cohort 3 donors.

This sequence originates from a woman aged 55-75 years who had recovered from COVID-19. The chain employs TRBV10-2 and TRBJ2-7; TRBD1 is a possible D gene (5 bases). Sequencing was performed on PBMCs or T cells enriched from blood (not recorded which). CDR3 DNA sequence: TGCGCCACCTCCCCCGACCAGGGTACCTACGAGCAGTACTTC. Translation: CATSPDQGTYEQYF.